The clone carrying this T cell receptor beta chain was observed once. Its antigen is unidentified. These data belong to a study of PD-1 blockade in classical Hodgkin lymphoma. Across the whole study: Once every 2 weeks, patients received intravenous nivolumab at 3 mg/kg. Study results and limitations: Complete responders had baseline diversity similar to newly diagnosed patients. Why repertoires differed is undefined; disease activity or prior therapy possibly contributed.

The V gene lost 5 bases and the J gene lost 2 bases, with 20 bases spanning the gap. Germline V gives CDR1 SEHNR, CDR2 FQNEAQ (reference sequence). The CDR3 contains 17 residues. The protocol was immunoSEQ multiplex PCR, while the TCRdb copy is restricted to in-frame clones and leaves out a portion. The profile covers 95,000 to 100,000 clones, with around 89% appearing a single time and about 6.4% taken by the ten largest. Each of the patients experienced relapse following autologous stem cell transplantation, and their brentuximab vedotin exposure differed. Specimen: peripheral blood mononuclear cells (PBMCs), collected before the second cycle of nivolumab. The chain couples TRBV7-9 to TRBJ2-3; unclear D gene. The clonotype originates from a human donor with classical Hodgkin lymphoma. The CDR3 protein is CASSPGWADRYTDTQYF. The CDR3 DNA reads as TGTGCCAGCAGCCCGGGTTGGGCGGACCGATACACAGATACGCAGTATTTT.